This T cell receptor (beta chain) was recorded in a study of early T cells in non-severe SARS-CoV-2 infection. Background on the study: The authors sequenced bulk RNA from unsorted whole blood, leaving chains unpaired.

Germline loops: CDR1 DFQATT, CDR2 SNEGSKA (reference sequence). J lost 6 bases, V lost 1 base, and 6 bases had no gene match. The CDR3 totals 14 residues. Researchers attached unique molecular identifiers to individual cDNA molecules. TCRdb re-called the 5' RACE reads through MiXCR, storing one row per CDR3 protein. Of some 57,000 distinct CDR3 sequences in the sample, around 6% were seen once. The receptor's source is an adult who was a healthcare worker with PCR-confirmed SARS-CoV-2 infection or an uninfected control (not recorded which). The sequenced material came from whole blood. The rearrangement uses TRBV20-1 and TRBJ2-1; 7 nucleotides line up with TRBD2. CDR3 coding DNA: TGCAGTGCTAGAGCCTGGACTAGGGGCAATGAGCAGTTCTTC. This gives the protein CSARAWTRGNEQFF.